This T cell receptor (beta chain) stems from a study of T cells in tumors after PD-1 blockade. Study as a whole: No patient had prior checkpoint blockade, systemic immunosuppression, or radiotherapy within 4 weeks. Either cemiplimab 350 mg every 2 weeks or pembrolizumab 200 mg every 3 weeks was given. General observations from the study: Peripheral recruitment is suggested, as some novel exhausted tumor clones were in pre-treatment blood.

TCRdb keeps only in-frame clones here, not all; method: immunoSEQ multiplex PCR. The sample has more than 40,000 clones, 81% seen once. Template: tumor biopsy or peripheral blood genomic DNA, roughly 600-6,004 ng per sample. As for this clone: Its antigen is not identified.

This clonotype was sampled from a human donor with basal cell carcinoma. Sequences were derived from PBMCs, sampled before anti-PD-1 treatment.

Written as DNA, the CDR3 is TGTGCCAGCGACACGTGGCTAGCATCCCGATCCTACAATGAGCAGTTCTTC. This sequence encodes CASDTWLASRSYNEQFF. This chain links TRBV25-1 with TRBJ2-1, with D perhaps TRBD2 (5 bases). Germline lookup yields CDR1 MGHDK and CDR2 SYGVNS. This CDR3 has 17 residues. V lost 8 bases to trimming and J lost 1 base, with 21 bases between them. Filled out from reference TRBV25-1 and TRBJ2-1, the complete variable domain reads EADIYQTPRYLVIGTGKKITLECSQTMGHDKMYWYQQDPGMELHLIHYSYGVNSTEKGDLSSESTVSRIRTEHFPLTLESARPSHTSQYLCASDTWLASRSYNEQFFGPGTRLTVL.